This T cell receptor beta chain was identified during a study of T-cell memory formation after mild COVID-19. Regarding the study as a whole: CD4+ clones that contracted lay mainly in CM and EM; CD8+ ones lay in EMRA. Contracting clones from day 15 to 85 showed balanced CD4/CD8; later expanders favored CD4+.

The CDR3 has 16 amino acids. The germline V gene encodes CDR1 SGHKS and CDR2 YYEKEE (reference sequence). Trimming took 2 bases from V and 0 from J; bases not matched to a gene: 5. MiXCR, applied by TCRdb to the 5' RACE reads, yields one record per CDR3 protein. The sample holds nearly 110,000 distinct CDR3 sequences, over 15% seen once. As to this clonotype: Its cognate antigen is unknown.

The chain employs TRBV5-5 and TRBJ1-3; TRBD1 matches 7 bases. The specimen sequenced was PBMCs or a T cell subset sorted from them (not recorded which). This receptor was identified in an adult woman who had mild COVID-19 (a few samples of this study predate the infection). Cell type and time point are not known. The CDR3 DNA follows: TGTGCCAGCAGCTTCGACAGGGAAGCCTCTGGAAACACCATATATTTT. It translates to CASSFDREASGNTIYF.